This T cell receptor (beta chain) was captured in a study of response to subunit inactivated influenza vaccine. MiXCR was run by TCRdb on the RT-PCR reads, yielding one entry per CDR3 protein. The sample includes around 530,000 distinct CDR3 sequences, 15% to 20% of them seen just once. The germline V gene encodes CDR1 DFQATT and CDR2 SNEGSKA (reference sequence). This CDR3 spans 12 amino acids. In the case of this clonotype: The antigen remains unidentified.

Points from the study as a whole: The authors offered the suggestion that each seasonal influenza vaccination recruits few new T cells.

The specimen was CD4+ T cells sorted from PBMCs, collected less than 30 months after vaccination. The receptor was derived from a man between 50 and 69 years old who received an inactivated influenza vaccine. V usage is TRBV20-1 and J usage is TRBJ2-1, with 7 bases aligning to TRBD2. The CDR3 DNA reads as TGCAGGGCCGTAAGCGGGAACAATGAGCAGTTCTTC. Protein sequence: CRAVSGNNEQFF.